The sample holds many counts of the clone carrying this T cell receptor (beta chain). Its cognate antigen is unknown. This CDR3 is built from 13 residues. With 2 bases removed from V and 2 bases from J, the gap between germline ends came to 8 bases. Germline V gene sequence: CDR1 SQVTM, CDR2 ANQGSEA. This sample was taken from a study of T-cell reconstitution after alpha-beta-depleted transplantation in children. Broader study findings: Newly generated T cells supplied most T-cell counts and diversity one year post-transplant. Where alpha-beta T cells came from about two months after transplant was reportedly several hundred expanded graft clones.

This sample's TCRbeta library carried unique molecular identifier barcodes. Each CDR3 protein is one row after TCRdb ran MiXCR on the PCR reads. The sample contains about 340,000 distinct CDR3 sequences, 15% to 20% of which appear only once. V and J are TRBV29-1 and TRBJ2-3; the D gene is possibly TRBD2 (5 bases). Material: PBMCs, mostly from graft donor cells, obtained 360 days after TCRalphabeta/CD19-depleted stem cell transplant. The TCR originated in a male patient under 10 years old who had a stem cell transplant for acute lymphoblastic leukemia, so the T cells may come from the graft donor. CDR3 sequence: CSVENSATDTQYF. CDR3 sequence (DNA): TGCAGCGTTGAAAATAGCGCCACAGATACGCAGTATTTT.